A single sample gave rise to the 24 T cell receptor beta chains below, sequenced in a study of blood T cell repertoires in COVID-19. The assay was immunoSEQ multiplex PCR, and TCRdb's table has in-frame clones only and misses some. The data hold about 110,000 clones, with over 80% observed a single time. The source material was peripheral blood. These receptors were obtained from a human donor in a cohort sampled during active COVID-19.

The chain has TRBV9 and TRBJ2-5, with 9 bases lining up with TRBD2. Germline CDR1 is SGDLS and CDR2 is YYNGEE. The CDR3 is 15 amino acids. Germline trimming cut 0 bases from V and 3 bases from J; bases unmatched to any gene: 3. The CDR3 loop reads CASSVGLAGKETQYF. CDR3 sequence (DNA): TGTGCCAGCAGCGTAGGTCTAGCGGGGAAAGAGACCCAGTACTTC.

The chain combines TRBV4-2 with TRBJ2-1, with a possible D match to TRBD2 (6 bases). The CDR3 is made up of 14 amino acids. Trimming left V 0 bases short and J 10 bases short, with 13 bases between. Germline CDR1 is LGHNA and CDR2 is YNFKEQ. The CDR3 coding sequence is TGTGCCAGCAGCCAAGAATTGAGGCTAGCGGAGCAGTTCTTC. This sequence encodes CASSQELRLAEQFF.

This chain joins TRBV9 and TRBJ2-3; D is perhaps TRBD1 (6 bases). The V end was cut by 1 base, the J end by 2 bases, with 8 bases between. This CDR3 has 14 amino acids. Germline loops: CDR1 SGDLS, CDR2 YYNGEE. In DNA form, the CDR3 reads TGTGCCAGCAGCGTAAACAGGGCCACAGATACGCAGTATTTT. Its protein is CASSVNRATDTQYF.

DNA of the CDR3: TGTGCCAGCAGCCCGTGGACAGGCCCGACAGTCACTGAAGCTTTCTTT. It yields the protein CASSPWTGPTVTEAFF. This sequence joins TRBV7-2 and TRBJ1-1; 7 nucleotides agree with TRBD1. Germline CDR1 and CDR2: SGHTA and FQGNSA. The ends lost 5 bases at V and 4 bases at J; junction bases unmatched: 13. CDR3 length: 16 residues.

This chain joins TRBV5-6 and TRBJ2-1; no clear D. CDR1 and CDR2 from the germline V gene are SGHDT and YYEEEE. V lost 2 bases and J lost 7, with 16 bases in between. The CDR3 extends over 15 amino acids. CDR3 region: CASSFSPSRGNEQFF. The CDR3, as DNA: TGTGCCAGCAGCTTTTCTCCCAGTAGAGGAAATGAGCAGTTCTTC.

The chain recombines TRBV5-6 with TRBJ2-5; possible D gene TRBD1, 6 bases. CDR1 and CDR2 from the germline V gene are SGHDT and YYEEEE. V shed 5 bases and J shed 5 bases, with 16 bases lying between them. The CDR3 contains 14 residues. The CDR3 DNA reads as TGTGCCAGCAGGCTCCAGGGGTTTGGGGAGACCCAGTACTTC. This codes for CASRLQGFGETQYF.

The J gene is TRBJ2-4, the V gene TRBV19; 11 nucleotides align to TRBD1. The CDR3 is 15 amino acids. J gave up 8 bases and V 7 bases, and 10 bases lay outside the gene matches. CDR1 is LNHDA, CDR2 SQIVND, per germline (reference sequence). Here the CDR3 DNA reads TGTGCCAGTATCCCAACGGGACAGGGGGTTGACATTCAGTACTTC. It translates to CASIPTGQGVDIQYF. Supplemented by reference TRBV19 and TRBJ2-4, the full variable domain reads DGGITQSPKYLFRKEGQNVTLSCEQNLNHDAMYWYRQDPGQGLRLIYYSQIVNDFQKGDIAEGYSVSREKKESFPLTVTSAQKNPTAFYLCASIPTGQGVDIQYFGAGTRLSVL.

This clone was seen just once. This chain links TRBV18 with TRBJ2-1; maybe TRBD1 (6 bases). Between the trimmed V and J ends, which lost 6 bases and 6 bases, there was a span of 18 bases. The CDR3 sequence is 15 residues long. The germline gives CDR1 KGHSH, CDR2 LQKENI. CDR3 DNA: TGTGCCAGCTCCCCCGGGGTACAGGGTTCCAATGAGCAGTTCTTC. Protein product: CASSPGVQGSNEQFF. Full variable domain (rest looked up from reference TRBV18 and TRBJ2-1): NAGVMQNPRHLVRRRGQEARLRCSPMKGHSHVYWYRQLPEEGLKFMVYLQKENIIDESGMPKERFSAEFPKEGPSILRIQQVVRGDSAAYFCASSPGVQGSNEQFFGPGTRLTVL.

V and J are TRBV24-1 and TRBJ2-3, with D hard to call. The germline V gene has CDR1 KGHDR and CDR2 SFDVKD. This CDR3 has 16 residues. The V and J ends lost 4 bases and 1 base respectively, with 14 bases between them. As DNA, the CDR3 is TGTGCCACCAGTGACACTATAGCTCGGGGCACAGATACGCAGTATTTT. Translated: CATSDTIARGTDTQYF.

CDR3: CASTSTGVSKNIQYF. The CDR3 DNA sequence: TGTGCCAGCACGTCGACGGGGGTCAGCAAAAACATTCAGTACTTC. J is TRBJ2-4 and V is TRBV3-1 (or the pseudogene TRBV3-2); tentative D call: TRBD2 (6 bases). This CDR3 region has 15 residues. In germline, CDR1 is LGHDT, CDR2 YNNKEL (reference sequence). Trimming cost V 7 bases and J 3 bases, with 16 bases left between them.

This clone has more than one count but fewer than ten. This chain connects TRBV29-1 to TRBJ1-2; 7 bases are a match to TRBD1. Germline V gene data show CDR1 as SQVTM and CDR2 as ANQGSEA. The CDR3 covers 12 residues. V was clipped by 3 bases and J by 5 bases; unmatched bases: 3. CDR3 DNA sequence: TGCAGCGTTGACGCAGGGGGGTATGGCTACACCTTC. Translated, it gives CSVDAGGYGYTF.

The chain employs TRBV5-6 and TRBJ2-7, with D hard to call. The CDR3 totals 12 residues. The germline gives CDR1 SGHDT, CDR2 YYEEEE. Trimming removed 0 bases from V and 9 bases from J, with 10 bases in between. CDR3 in DNA: TGTGCCAGCAGCTTGGCGGTCGGGTGGCAGTACTTC. Protein: CASSLAVGWQYF.

The chain is built from TRBV9 and TRBJ2-7, with 7 bases matching TRBD2. The CDR3 totals 15 residues. The germline V gene encodes CDR1 SGDLS and CDR2 YYNGEE. V lost 3 bases to trimming and J lost 3 bases; unmatched junction nucleotides: 9. The CDR3 spells CASSERSGAFYEQYF. CDR3 bases: TGTGCCAGCAGCGAGAGGAGCGGGGCCTTCTACGAGCAGTACTTC. The variable domain in full, completed from reference TRBV9 and TRBJ2-7, reads DSGVTQTPKHLITATGQRVTLRCSPRSGDLSVYWYQQSLDQGLQFLIQYYNGEERAKGNILERFSAQQFPDLHSELNLSSLELGDSALYFCASSERSGAFYEQYFGPGTRLTVT.

A single count supports this clone. The rearrangement joins TRBV4-3 to TRBJ1-1; TRBD1 might be the D (5 bases). Germline V gene data show CDR1 as LGHNA and CDR2 as YSLEER. The length of the CDR3 is 16 residues. V gave up 0 bases and J gave up 5 bases, with 16 bases separating them. The CDR3 bases are TGCGCCAGCAGCCAAGAGAAAGGGGCCCGAGAGACTGAAGCTTTCTTT. Encoded protein: CASSQEKGARETEAFF.

The chain's CDR3 is CASSLNRGTEAFF. In DNA, the CDR3 is TGTGCCAGCAGTTTAAACAGGGGCACTGAAGCTTTCTTT. The chain has TRBV27 and TRBJ1-1; 7 positions match TRBD1. V was pared by 2 bases and J by 4 bases, with 1 base of the junction left unmatched. Germline CDR1 reads MNHEY; CDR2 reads SMNVEV (reference sequence). This CDR3 has 13 amino acids.

The rearrangement links TRBV18 to TRBJ2-3, with a tentative D call TRBD2 (5 bases). The V gene lost 1 base and the J gene lost 4 bases, with 18 bases spanning the gap. The CDR3 contains 17 residues. CDR1 is KGHSH and CDR2 is LQKENI in the germline V gene. DNA of the CDR3: TGTGCCAGCTCACCACTCAAAACGGGGTTTCGGCCAGATACGCAGTATTTT. Translating it yields CASSPLKTGFRPDTQYF. Looking up the rest from reference TRBV18 and TRBJ2-3 gives the full variable domain: NAGVMQNPRHLVRRRGQEARLRCSPMKGHSHVYWYRQLPEEGLKFMVYLQKENIIDESGMPKERFSAEFPKEGPSILRIQQVVRGDSAAYFCASSPLKTGFRPDTQYFGPGTRLTVL.

The rearrangement links TRBV7-3 to TRBJ2-1; 10 bases agree with TRBD2. Germline CDR1 and CDR2: SGHTA and FQGTGA. CDR3 size: 19 residues. Unmatched junction bases numbered 12, after V lost 4 bases and J lost 0 bases. CDR3 nucleotide sequence: TGTGCCAGCAGCTCGCCCACTAGCGGGAAGTTGAGCTCCTACAATGAGCAGTTCTTC. Translation gives CASSSPTSGKLSSYNEQFF.

V is TRBV15 and J is TRBJ1-2; no clear D. Germline V gene sequence: CDR1 LNHNV, CDR2 YYDKDF (reference sequence). This CDR3 comprises 13 residues. Deletions cut 1 base from V and 9 bases from J, with 12 bases between. The CDR3 coding sequence is TGTGCCACCAGCAGAGTTAAAATGGGCCGCTACACCTTC. Protein sequence: CATSRVKMGRYTF.

The chain combines TRBV5-4 with TRBJ2-1; 13 nucleotides line up with TRBD2. The germline CDR1 and CDR2 sequences are SGHNT and YYREEE (reference sequence). The ends lost 5 bases at V and 0 bases at J; junction bases unmatched: 11. The CDR3 extends over 19 amino acids. CDR3 sequence: CASRLAGGLPPGSYNEQFF. As DNA, the CDR3 is TGTGCCAGCAGACTAGCGGGAGGGCTGCCCCCCGGCTCCTACAATGAGCAGTTCTTC. The full variable domain, in which reference TRBV5-4 and TRBJ2-1 provide the parts outside the CDR3, is ETGVTQSPTHLIKTRGQQVTLRCSSQSGHNTVSWYQQALGQGPQFIFQYYREEENGRGNFPPRFSGLQFPNYSSELNVNALELDDSALYLCASRLAGGLPPGSYNEQFFGPGTRLTVL.

The rearrangement joins TRBV6-2 or TRBV6-3 to TRBJ2-7; no clear D gene. V lost 6 bases to trimming and J lost 2 bases, with 14 bases between them. The germline V gene has CDR1 MNHEY and CDR2 SVGEGT. This CDR3 has 14 residues. The chain's CDR3 is CASSPPGRPYEQYF. In nucleotides, the CDR3 is TGTGCCAGCAGCCCCCCGGGTCGCCCCTACGAGCAGTACTTC.

The V and J genes are TRBV19 and TRBJ2-5; D possibly corresponds to TRBD2 (6 bases). Trimming removed 3 bases from V and 0 bases from J, with 11 bases in between. Germline V gene data show CDR1 as LNHDA and CDR2 as SQIVND (reference sequence). The CDR3 is made up of 15 amino acids. The chain's CDR3 is CASSIGGTDQETQYF. The CDR3 nucleotides are TGTGCCAGTAGTATCGGAGGGACCGACCAAGAGACCCAGTACTTC.

The chain couples TRBV4-1 to TRBJ1-1, with 10 bases lining up with TRBD1. With 0 bases clipped from V and 2 bases from J, the junction kept 9 bases outside the gene matches. Germline V lookup: CDR1 MGHRA, CDR2 YSYEKL. The CDR3 has 18 residues. In DNA, the CDR3 is TGCGCCAGCAGCCAAGATGGACGGGGGACAGGGGCAAACACTGAAGCTTTCTTT. Its translation is CASSQDGRGTGANTEAFF.

The chain is built from TRBV5-1 and TRBJ2-7; TRBD1 might be the D (8 bases). Deletions cut 8 bases from V and 2 bases from J, with 14 bases between. This CDR3 has 13 residues. CDR1 is SGHRS, CDR2 YFSETQ, per germline. This CDR3 is CASRQGTTYEQYF. CDR3 DNA: TGCGCCAGTCGACAGGGGACTACCTACGAGCAGTACTTC.

This clone appeared once. V and J are TRBV5-6 and TRBJ1-1, with D uncertain. The V gene lost 4 bases and the J gene lost 5 bases, with 18 bases spanning the gap. The germline V gene has CDR1 SGHDT and CDR2 YYEEEE. The length of the CDR3 is 15 residues. DNA of the CDR3: TGTGCCAGCAGCCCAGAGGTCCTTCCGGGGACTGAAGCTTTCTTT. Its translation: CASSPEVLPGTEAFF.